Listed below are T cell receptor beta chains from one sample, sequenced in a study of blood T cell repertoires in COVID-19. Assay: immunoSEQ multiplex PCR; the TCRdb copy retains only in-frame clones and omits some. The sample shows about 170,000 clones, 84% of them seen only once. The sequenced material came from peripheral blood. These receptors originate from a human donor with acute or convalescent COVID-19. The donor label of this sample is uncertain. Each CDR3 is given with its conserved first and last residue. Each record gives: D gene, V gene, J gene, clone size, CDR3 DNA, CDR3 protein. The D gene is left open where the match is weak. The size entry is marked missing in some rows and otherwise reads once, few, many or a size class.

d_gene: .; v_gene: TRBV7-9; j_gene: TRBJ1-2; abundance: .; CDR3nt: TGTGCCAGCAGCTTAAAAGGGGACCCTCCCGGAGGGGGCTACACCTTC; CDR3aa: CASSLKGDPPGGGYTF
d_gene: TRBD2; v_gene: TRBV28; j_gene: TRBJ2-1; abundance: once; CDR3nt: TGTGCCAGCAAGCAACTAGCGCCTAACAATGAGCAGTTCTTC; CDR3aa: CASKQLAPNNEQFF
d_gene: TRBD1; v_gene: TRBV5-8; j_gene: TRBJ1-1; abundance: few; CDR3nt: TGTGCCAGCAGCTTGGGTGGGGACAGACTCATGAACACTGAAGCTTTCTTT; CDR3aa: CASSLGGDRLMNTEAFF
d_gene: .; v_gene: TRBV3-1/TRBV3-2; j_gene: TRBJ1-5; abundance: .; CDR3nt: TGTGCCAGCAGCCAACGGGGAGTGAGCAATCAGCCCCAGCATTTT; CDR3aa: CASSQRGVSNQPQHF
d_gene: .; v_gene: TRBV5-4; j_gene: TRBJ2-7; abundance: .; CDR3nt: TGTGCCAGCAGCTTGGAACCTATCTACGAGCAGTACTTC; CDR3aa: CASSLEPIYEQYF
d_gene: .; v_gene: TRBV11-3; j_gene: TRBJ2-7; abundance: .; CDR3nt: TGTGCCAGCAGCTTAGGCCAGGGGCTAGCAGACGAGCAGTACTTC; CDR3aa: CASSLGQGLADEQYF
d_gene: .; v_gene: TRBV19; j_gene: TRBJ2-6; abundance: once; CDR3nt: TGTGCCAGCGAGAGGAGCTCTGGGGCCAACGTCCTGACTTTC; CDR3aa: CASERSSGANVLTF
d_gene: .; v_gene: TRBV24-1; j_gene: TRBJ2-7; abundance: .; CDR3nt: TGTGCCACCAGTGATGGGGCCGAATTCGAGCAGTACTTC; CDR3aa: CATSDGAEFEQYF
d_gene: TRBD2; v_gene: TRBV2; j_gene: TRBJ2-7; abundance: few; CDR3nt: TGTGCCAGCAGTGGGACTAGCGGCGGCGAGCAGTACTTC; CDR3aa: CASSGTSGGEQYF
d_gene: .; v_gene: TRBV19; j_gene: TRBJ1-5; abundance: .; CDR3nt: TGTGCCAGTAGCCCGGGGGGGGGTAATCAGCCCCAGCATTTT; CDR3aa: CASSPGGGNQPQHF
d_gene: TRBD1; v_gene: TRBV5-1; j_gene: TRBJ1-1; abundance: .; CDR3nt: TGCGCCAGCAGTCAACAGGGGTTGAACACTGAAGCTTTCTTT; CDR3aa: CASSQQGLNTEAFF
d_gene: TRBD2; v_gene: TRBV30; j_gene: TRBJ2-2; abundance: .; CDR3nt: TGTGCCTGGAGCCTGGGACTAGCCTCCGGGGAGCTGTTTTTT; CDR3aa: CAWSLGLASGELFF
d_gene: TRBD2; v_gene: TRBV10-1; j_gene: TRBJ2-3; abundance: .; CDR3nt: TGCGCCAGCAGTGAGCTGCTCGCGGGGGGGGATACGCAGTATTTT; CDR3aa: CASSELLAGGDTQYF
d_gene: TRBD1; v_gene: TRBV28; j_gene: TRBJ2-7; abundance: .; CDR3nt: TGTGCCAGCAGGACACAGGGGAGCCTTTACGAGCAGTACTTC; CDR3aa: CASRTQGSLYEQYF
d_gene: .; v_gene: TRBV19; j_gene: TRBJ1-2; abundance: many; CDR3nt: TGTGCCAGTAGTCCTGAACAGGGCTATGGCTACACCTTC; CDR3aa: CASSPEQGYGYTF
d_gene: TRBD1; v_gene: TRBV19; j_gene: TRBJ1-5; abundance: .; CDR3nt: TGTGCCAGTAGTAAACTCACAGGGGGCGACCAGCCCCAGCATTTT; CDR3aa: CASSKLTGGDQPQHF
d_gene: TRBD2; v_gene: TRBV5-6; j_gene: TRBJ2-4; abundance: .; CDR3nt: TGTGCCAGCAGCTTGGCGACTAGCGGAGGGGGAGACATTCAGTACTTC; CDR3aa: CASSLATSGGGDIQYF
d_gene: TRBD1; v_gene: TRBV19; j_gene: TRBJ2-6; abundance: .; CDR3nt: TGTGCCAGTAGTATAGCCGTCGGGTGGGGACAGGGCGTCTCTGGGGCCAACGTCCTGACTTTC; CDR3aa: CASSIAVGWGQGVSGANVLTF
d_gene: TRBD1; v_gene: TRBV19; j_gene: TRBJ1-4; abundance: .; CDR3nt: TGTGCCAGTAGGAAGACAGGGGGCGATTTGAAACTGTTTTTT; CDR3aa: CASRKTGGDLKLFF
d_gene: TRBD1; v_gene: TRBV14; j_gene: TRBJ1-5; abundance: once; CDR3nt: TGTGCCAGCAGCCAAGAGACAGGGAAGGATAGCAATCAGCCCCAGCATTTT; CDR3aa: CASSQETGKDSNQPQHF
d_gene: .; v_gene: TRBV7-7; j_gene: TRBJ2-1; abundance: .; CDR3nt: TGTGCTAGCAGCTTAGCAGGGGAAAGAAATGAGCAGTTCTTC; CDR3aa: CASSLAGERNEQFF
d_gene: .; v_gene: TRBV5-5; j_gene: TRBJ1-4; abundance: .; CDR3nt: TGTGCCAGCAGCTTGGATACAGGTTCAAATGAAAAACTGTTTTTT; CDR3aa: CASSLDTGSNEKLFF
d_gene: .; v_gene: TRBV5-6; j_gene: TRBJ2-3; abundance: .; CDR3nt: TGTGCCAGCAGCTTGGCCCTAGCGAGCACAGATACGCAGTATTTT; CDR3aa: CASSLALASTDTQYF
d_gene: .; v_gene: TRBV15; j_gene: TRBJ1-1; abundance: few; CDR3nt: TGTGCCACCAGCAGTACAGTGAACACTGAAGCTTTCTTT; CDR3aa: CATSSTVNTEAFF
d_gene: TRBD1; v_gene: TRBV18; j_gene: TRBJ2-7; abundance: .; CDR3nt: TGTGCCAGCTCTCAACAGGGGGTGTACGAGCAGTACTTC; CDR3aa: CASSQQGVYEQYF
d_gene: .; v_gene: TRBV11-2; j_gene: TRBJ1-6; abundance: few; CDR3nt: TGTGCCAGCAGCTTAATAACGGTTAATTCACCCCTCCACTTT; CDR3aa: CASSLITVNSPLHF
d_gene: .; v_gene: TRBV5-6; j_gene: TRBJ2-7; abundance: few; CDR3nt: TGTGCCAGCAGCTTCCTGAGGGCACAAAACGAGCAGTACTTC; CDR3aa: CASSFLRAQNEQYF
d_gene: .; v_gene: TRBV20-1; j_gene: TRBJ1-5; abundance: .; CDR3nt: TGCAGTGCTAGTCCCACCATGGGAGGAGTCAATCAGCCCCAGCATTTT; CDR3aa: CSASPTMGGVNQPQHF
d_gene: TRBD2; v_gene: TRBV18; j_gene: TRBJ2-1; abundance: .; CDR3nt: TGTGCCAGCTCACCTCGGACTAGCGGGGTGGGTGAGCAGTTCTTC; CDR3aa: CASSPRTSGVGEQFF
d_gene: .; v_gene: TRBV30; j_gene: TRBJ2-7; abundance: .; CDR3nt: TGTGCCTGGAGTGGGGACAACTCCTACGAGCAGTACTTC; CDR3aa: CAWSGDNSYEQYF
d_gene: .; v_gene: TRBV12-3/TRBV12-4; j_gene: TRBJ2-1; abundance: .; CDR3nt: TGTGCCAGCAGTTTTTTAGCCCGGAATGAGCAGTTCTTC; CDR3aa: CASSFLARNEQFF
d_gene: TRBD1; v_gene: TRBV30; j_gene: TRBJ1-3; abundance: once; CDR3nt: TGTGCCTGGGACAGGGGGCAGTCTGGAAACACCATATATTTT; CDR3aa: CAWDRGQSGNTIYF
d_gene: .; v_gene: TRBV19; j_gene: TRBJ1-1; abundance: .; CDR3nt: TGTGCCAGTCTCCGGGGAGGGCACACTGAAGCTTTCTTT; CDR3aa: CASLRGGHTEAFF
d_gene: TRBD1; v_gene: TRBV25-1; j_gene: TRBJ1-4; abundance: few; CDR3nt: TGTGCCAGCAGTGAACATGGAGGGGGCGAAAAACTGTTTTTT; CDR3aa: CASSEHGGGEKLFF
d_gene: TRBD1; v_gene: TRBV7-8; j_gene: TRBJ2-1; abundance: .; CDR3nt: TGTGCCAGCAGCTTAGGGGACAGGGCAAATTCTGAGCAGTTCTTC; CDR3aa: CASSLGDRANSEQFF
d_gene: TRBD2; v_gene: TRBV5-1; j_gene: TRBJ2-1; abundance: .; CDR3nt: TGCGCCAGCAGCTTGGATCCTAGCGGGGTGCAATCCTACAATGAGCAGTTCTTC; CDR3aa: CASSLDPSGVQSYNEQFF
d_gene: .; v_gene: TRBV7-8; j_gene: TRBJ2-1; abundance: .; CDR3nt: TGTGCCAGCAGCCTCGGGAGTTGGGAGCAGTTCTTC; CDR3aa: CASSLGSWEQFF
d_gene: .; v_gene: TRBV30; j_gene: TRBJ2-5; abundance: .; CDR3nt: TGTGCCTGGAGTGTAATCCCAACCCAGGGGACCCAGTACTTC; CDR3aa: CAWSVIPTQGTQYF
d_gene: .; v_gene: TRBV7-9; j_gene: TRBJ1-2; abundance: .; CDR3nt: TGTGCCAGCAGCGCCCTCCCCACGGGTGGCTACACCTTC; CDR3aa: CASSALPTGGYTF
d_gene: .; v_gene: TRBV6-5; j_gene: TRBJ2-5; abundance: .; CDR3nt: TGTGCCAGCAGTTACTCGAGGGGCAGGGGCCAAGAGACCCAGTACTTC; CDR3aa: CASSYSRGRGQETQYF
d_gene: .; v_gene: TRBV5-8; j_gene: TRBJ2-2; abundance: .; CDR3nt: TGTGCCAGCAGCCACGGGACACTCGTATCCGGGGAGCTGTTTTTT; CDR3aa: CASSHGTLVSGELFF
d_gene: TRBD1; v_gene: TRBV7-9; j_gene: TRBJ1-1; abundance: .; CDR3nt: TGTGCCAGCAGCCCACTGACAGGGATGAGTCCCGAAGCTTTCTTT; CDR3aa: CASSPLTGMSPEAFF
d_gene: TRBD2; v_gene: TRBV2; j_gene: TRBJ2-1; abundance: .; CDR3nt: TGTGCCAGCAGTGAGCTAGCGGGGGGAAACAATGAGCAGTTCTTC; CDR3aa: CASSELAGGNNEQFF
d_gene: .; v_gene: TRBV9; j_gene: TRBJ1-4; abundance: .; CDR3nt: TGTGCCAGCAGCCCGCTCCCGCCTGGGGGGGCGGGGGGTGAAAAACTGTTTTTT; CDR3aa: CASSPLPPGGAGGEKLFF
d_gene: .; v_gene: TRBV19; j_gene: TRBJ2-7; abundance: .; CDR3nt: TGTGCCAGTGGGGGAGACAGGTCCGACGAGCAGTACTTC; CDR3aa: CASGGDRSDEQYF
d_gene: TRBD2; v_gene: TRBV5-1; j_gene: TRBJ2-7; abundance: .; CDR3nt: TGCGCCAGCGGGCTAGCGGGGGGCCTATCCTACGAGCAGTACTTC; CDR3aa: CASGLAGGLSYEQYF
d_gene: TRBD1; v_gene: TRBV19; j_gene: TRBJ1-4; abundance: .; CDR3nt: TGTGCCAGTAGCCCCGGGACAGGGGAGTCTAATGAAAAACTGTTTTTT; CDR3aa: CASSPGTGESNEKLFF
d_gene: TRBD1; v_gene: TRBV11-3; j_gene: TRBJ2-5; abundance: .; CDR3nt: TGTGCCAGCAGTCCCTCCGGGACAGATCAAGAGACCCAGTACTTC; CDR3aa: CASSPSGTDQETQYF
d_gene: TRBD2; v_gene: TRBV19; j_gene: TRBJ2-1; abundance: .; CDR3nt: TGTGCCAGTTTCGTAAGGCCTAGCGGGATCAATGAGCAGTTCTTC; CDR3aa: CASFVRPSGINEQFF
d_gene: .; v_gene: TRBV11-2; j_gene: TRBJ2-5; abundance: .; CDR3nt: TGTGCCAGCAGCTTCAACCAGGGCCAAGAGACCCAGTACTTC; CDR3aa: CASSFNQGQETQYF
d_gene: .; v_gene: TRBV11-3; j_gene: TRBJ1-1; abundance: .; CDR3nt: TGTGCCAGCAGCTTAGCCGGGAACACTGAAGCTTTCTTT; CDR3aa: CASSLAGNTEAFF
d_gene: .; v_gene: TRBV19; j_gene: TRBJ2-7; abundance: .; CDR3nt: TGTGCCAGTCAACAGGCCGGGCAGGTTCCCTACGAGCAGTACTTC; CDR3aa: CASQQAGQVPYEQYF
d_gene: TRBD2; v_gene: TRBV18; j_gene: TRBJ2-3; abundance: .; CDR3nt: TGTGCCAGCTCGTCCGGGACTAGCGGTATGGATACGCAGTATTTT; CDR3aa: CASSSGTSGMDTQYF
d_gene: TRBD1; v_gene: TRBV10-1; j_gene: TRBJ2-7; abundance: .; CDR3nt: TGCGCCAGCAGTGAAAGACGTGGACAGGGGCTCGAGCAGTACTTC; CDR3aa: CASSERRGQGLEQYF
d_gene: .; v_gene: TRBV6-5; j_gene: TRBJ2-6; abundance: .; CDR3nt: TGTGCCAGCAGGCCAGCGGGTTCCTGGGCCAACGTCCTGACTTTC; CDR3aa: CASRPAGSWANVLTF